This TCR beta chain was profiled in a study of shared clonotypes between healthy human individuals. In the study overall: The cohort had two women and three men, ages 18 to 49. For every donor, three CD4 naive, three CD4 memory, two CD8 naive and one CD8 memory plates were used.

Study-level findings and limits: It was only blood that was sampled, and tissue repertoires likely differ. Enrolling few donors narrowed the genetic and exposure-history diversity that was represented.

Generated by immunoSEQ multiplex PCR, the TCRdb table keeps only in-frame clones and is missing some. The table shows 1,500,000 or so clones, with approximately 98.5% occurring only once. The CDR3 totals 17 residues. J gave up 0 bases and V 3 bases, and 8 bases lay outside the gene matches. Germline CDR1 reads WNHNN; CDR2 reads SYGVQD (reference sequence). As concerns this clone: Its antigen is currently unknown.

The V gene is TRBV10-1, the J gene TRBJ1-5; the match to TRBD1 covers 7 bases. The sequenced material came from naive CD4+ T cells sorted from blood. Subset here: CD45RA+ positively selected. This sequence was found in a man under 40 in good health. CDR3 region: CASSENRTGNSNQPQHF. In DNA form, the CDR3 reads TGCGCCAGCAGTGAAAACAGGACAGGTAATAGCAATCAGCCCCAGCATTTT.